The clone carrying this T cell receptor beta chain was found many times. What it recognizes is unknown. These data are taken from a study of T cells in Graves' hyperthyroidism and ophthalmopathy. About the study: Peripheral blood was obtained at initial diagnosis, preceding any treatment.

For Graves' hyperthyroidism to be stable, ophthalmopathy could not progress within 18 months. Clinical symptoms, serum thyroxine and TRAb, thyroid ultrasound and orbital computed tomography together formed the diagnostic basis. Germline V gene sequence: CDR1 SEHNR, CDR2 FQNEAQ (reference sequence). This CDR3 is 14 amino acids long. V gave up 4 bases and J gave up 4 bases, with 14 bases separating them. The investigators amplified TCR beta CDR3 regions from RNA transcripts. In the first-round RT-PCR of the TCR CDR3, the HTBI primer set was used. One entry per CDR3 protein results from TCRdb running MiXCR on the multiplex PCR reads. In the table there are some 700,000 distinct CDR3 sequences, roughly a sixth of which are singletons. Whole-study results and caveats: Among thyroid clonotypes expanded above 0.001, most also appeared in blood.

Sequenced sample: blood. The sequence was obtained from a man aged 50 to 59 with Graves' hyperthyroidism. The chain carries TRBV7-9 and TRBJ2-7; D ambiguous. CDR3 protein: CASSSPGSKYEQYF. In nucleotides, the CDR3 is TGTGCCAGCAGCTCACCTGGCAGCAAATACGAGCAGTACTTC.